Reported below is one T cell receptor beta chain. This record belongs to a study of shared clonotypes between healthy human individuals. Study in general: The plates for each donor numbered three CD4 naive, three CD4 memory, two CD8 naive and one CD8 memory.

The DNA input per sorted-subset replicate PCR was around 200 ng, corresponding to some 33,000 T cell genomes. Authors' data handling: ImmunoSEQ only sent back junction sequences with no quality scores, so filtering was done differently. Sequencing was performed with immunoSEQ multiplex PCR; in TCRdb, only in-frame clones are kept and a portion is missing. That table gives V, J and clone size, and the DNA gave D and trimming. The sample includes 600,000 to 750,000 clones, approximately 75% of them seen just once. The germline V gene has CDR1 SGDLS and CDR2 YYNGEE. V dropped 0 bases and J dropped 6 bases, with 13 bases sitting between them. The CDR3 runs 14 residues.

The sequenced sample was memory CD4+ T cells sorted from blood. The sample's subset: CD45RA-negative fraction. V usage is TRBV9 and J usage is TRBJ2-7, with D perhaps TRBD1 (5 bases). The sequence was obtained from a woman in her twenties or thirties in good health. CDR3 nucleotides: TGTGCCAGCAGCGTAGATATCGAGCAGGGCGAGCAGTACTTC. Its protein product is CASSVDIEQGEQYF.